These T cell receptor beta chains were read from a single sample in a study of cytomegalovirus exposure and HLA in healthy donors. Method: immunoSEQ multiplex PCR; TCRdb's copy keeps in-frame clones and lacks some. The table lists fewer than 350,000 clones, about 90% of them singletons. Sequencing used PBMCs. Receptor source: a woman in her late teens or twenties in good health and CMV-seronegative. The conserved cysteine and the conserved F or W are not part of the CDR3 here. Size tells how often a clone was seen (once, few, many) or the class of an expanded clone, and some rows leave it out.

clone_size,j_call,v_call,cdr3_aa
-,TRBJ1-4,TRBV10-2,ASSGRGGGNEKLF
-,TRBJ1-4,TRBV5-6,ASSLETGLGEKLF
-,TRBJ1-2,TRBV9,ASSGAIFPGQTNSYGYT
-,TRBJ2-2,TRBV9,ASSVDIGVLF
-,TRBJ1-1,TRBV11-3,ASSFSGNTEAF
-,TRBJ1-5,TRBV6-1,ASSEAGRGHQPQH
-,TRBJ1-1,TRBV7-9,ASSSYKNTEAF
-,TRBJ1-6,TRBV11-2,ASSPLGQGNSPLH
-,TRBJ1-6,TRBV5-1,ASSLVGSRYNSPLH
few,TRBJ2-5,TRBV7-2,ASSLDRGGETQY
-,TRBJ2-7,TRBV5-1,ASRQGYEQY
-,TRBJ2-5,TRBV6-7,ASSYLLEGQQETQY
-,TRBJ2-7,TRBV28,ASSVPDREQY
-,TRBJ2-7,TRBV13,ASSGQGKSEQY
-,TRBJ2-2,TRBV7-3,ASSRPDRNTELF
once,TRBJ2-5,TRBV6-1,ASSDLAGGQETQY
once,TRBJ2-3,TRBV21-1,ALLQESTDTQY
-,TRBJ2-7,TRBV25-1,ASSVQGKSHEQY
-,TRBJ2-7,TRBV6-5,ASSYSGGQY
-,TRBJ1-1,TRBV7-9,ASSFWAGGNTEAF
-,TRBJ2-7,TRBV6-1,ASSFGQATYEQY
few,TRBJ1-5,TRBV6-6,ASSPSQVPQH
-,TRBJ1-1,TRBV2,ASIAGANTEAF
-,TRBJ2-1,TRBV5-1,ASSLERGGTAI
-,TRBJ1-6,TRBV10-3,ASPPGQKNSPLH
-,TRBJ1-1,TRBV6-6,ASSYSGAAF